The T cell receptor beta chain described here comes from a study of tumor and adjacent non-tumor tissue in lung cancer (dated by TCRdb to 2017 to 2018). For the wider study: By cancer type, the cohort comprised some 13 adenocarcinoma patients, a couple of squamous cell carcinoma patients and 1 small cell lung cancer patient. The 15 or so patients were aged about 30 to 76 years, included 10 men and 5 women, and had TNM stage I to III disease. In total, sequencing yielded 125,075,908 productive TCRbeta reads, which works out to an average of around 4.2 million reads per sample. The study compared bulk TCRbeta repertoires from lung tumor tissue and matched distant non-tumor lung tissue of roughly 14 lung cancer patients. For each patient, one tumor sample and one normal lung sample were taken, giving approximately 33 paired specimens that underwent TCRbeta CDR3 sequencing. Summary of the overall study and its limitations: Because peripheral blood was not sequenced, blood TCRbeta repertoires in the lung cancer patients of the study were not examined. Significantly higher TCR diversity (inverse Simpson) was observed in tumor tissue than in normal lung tissue (roughly 470 vs 170, P = 0.0075, Mann-Whitney U test). The sequencing platform is not named in the methods, and unique molecular identifiers are not mentioned. TCR diversity was significantly higher in younger patients, and higher tumor TCR diversity was associated with shorter overall and disease-free survival. The top 100 clones accounted for a significantly larger cumulative portion of the repertoire in normal lung than in tumor tissue. With only around 15 patients in the cohort, the authors noted that larger samples and more detailed clinical data are needed.

RNA was isolated from bulk, unsorted tissue, and RNA quality was assessed with a NanoDrop ND-1000 and an Agilent 2100. Newly diagnosed lung cancer patients without prior chemotherapy who had been admitted for thoracic surgery in China between August and November 2014 were enrolled as donors. Anyone who had undergone radiotherapy or chemotherapy before, or who had another cancer at the same time, was left out of the study. Pieces of surgical tissue measuring roughly 1-2.3 cm3 were kept in RNAlater solution and stored at -80 degrees C until use. Regarding this clonotype: The specificity of this receptor is unknown. At one end the junction does not follow the germline gene, possibly because of a read error.

Library preparation employed multiplex PCR. The sequencer listed for this sample is Illumina HiSeq 2500. TCRbeta libraries were built by three rounds of nested PCR using primers (Table S4), following protocols modified from ARM-PCR. Before sequencing, PCR products of 200-500 bp were cut from the gel and purified using the QIAquick gel extraction kit. Per the original workflow: Trimmomatic was used to clean the reads, FLASH was used to merge the reads into complete CDR3 sequences, and MiTCR was used to assign the reads to V(D)J germline segments. VDJtools was used to compute clonal diversity as the inverse Simpson's index. Productive reads were defined as in-frame sequences without a premature stop codon. TCRdb reprocessed the public reads (quality trimming at Q25 with fastp, clone calling with MiXCR) and kept in-frame beta chains. Identical CDR3 protein sequences are pooled into one entry, listed with their most common genes and DNA. The V and J calls reflect TCRdb's pipeline rather than the authors' work. The sample table contains 75,000 to 95,000 distinct CDR3 sequences; only one count was recorded for 72% of them. The ten biggest clones cover roughly a tenth of the sample.

For CDR1 and CDR2, the germline V gene lists SGHAT and FQNNGV. The cysteine opens and the phenylalanine closes a CDR3 of 15 amino acids. Of all the DNA, just the CDR3 is kept, 45 bases in frame from base 1. This chain joins TRBV11-2 to TRBJ2-3; no D gene can be assigned with confidence. The sample comprised lung tumor tissue. The clonotype was recovered from a woman aged 40 to 55 with non-small cell lung cancer. The DNA sequence is TGTGCCAGTAGCCAACGGGCCAGCCGAGCAGATATGCAGTATTTT. Its translation reads: CASSQRASRADMQYF.